The next 22 T cell receptor beta chains were all read from a single sample in a study of blood T cells in healthy people across ages. Then a second PCR, running about 6 to 12 cycles, was carried out with a sample-barcoded 5' primer and a J-beta primer mix. TCRdb itself ran the 5' RACE reads through MiXCR, one entry per CDR3 protein. The sample carries 350,000 to 450,000 distinct CDR3 sequences, over 45% recorded once. Source material: blood. The receptors stem from a man aged 60-69 years in good health.

This clonotype was picked up many times. The chain combines TRBV16 with TRBJ2-7, with D unclear. The germline V and J ends were trimmed by 3 bases and 4 bases, with 7 bases remaining between them. Germline CDR1 is KGHSY and CDR2 is FQNENV. The CDR3 is 12 amino acids. DNA for the CDR3: TGTGCCAGCAGCCAGCAGTCATACGAGCAGTACTTC. Its protein is CASSQQSYEQYF.

The chain couples TRBV12-3 or TRBV12-4 to TRBJ2-5; D possibly uses TRBD1 or TRBD2 (5 bases each). The CDR3 has 16 residues. The V and J ends lost 0 bases and 11 bases respectively, with 22 bases between them. For the CDR3, the DNA is TGTGCCAGCAGTTTAGCGCAAAACGGGGCCTTAAATGAGCAGTACTTC. Encoded protein: CASSLAQNGALNEQYF.

This clonotype was counted a single time. The chain carries TRBV28 and TRBJ1-6; D is undetermined. The germline CDR1 and CDR2 sequences are MDHEN and SYDVKM. This CDR3 is built from 12 residues. Trimming removed 7 bases from V and 5 bases from J, with 6 bases in between. The CDR3 spells CASTTDNSPLHF. CDR3 DNA sequence: TGTGCCAGCACAACTGATAATTCACCCCTCCACTTT.

This clonotype has a handful of counts. This chain joins TRBV27 and TRBJ2-3; a weak D match, TRBD2 (6 bases). The V end lost 6 bases, the J end lost 6 bases, and 19 bases lay between the germline ends. The length of the CDR3 is 15 residues. In germline, CDR1 is MNHEY, CDR2 SMNVEV (reference sequence). CDR3 in amino acids: CASSLGPSAHDTQYF. The CDR3, as DNA: TGTGCCAGCAGCCTCGGCCCTAGCGCCCACGATACGCAGTATTTT.

The chain uses TRBV2 and TRBJ2-7, with D possibly TRBD1 on 5 matching bases. This CDR3 spans 13 amino acids. Trimming left V 6 bases short and J 9 bases short, with 18 bases between. From germline, CDR1 is SNHLY and CDR2 FYNNEI. The CDR3 DNA is TGTGCCAGCAGCGGCACCCTACAGGCGACGCAGTACTTC. The encoded protein is CASSGTLQATQYF.

The chain uses TRBV5-1 and TRBJ2-2; 9 bases are shared with TRBD1. Germline V gives CDR1 SGHRS, CDR2 YFSETQ. The CDR3 loop spans 16 amino acids. J was trimmed by 5 bases and V by 4 bases; bases with no gene match: 9. This CDR3 reads CASSPNRGLSTGELFF. In nucleotides, the CDR3 is TGCGCCAGCAGCCCCAACAGGGGGCTGAGTACCGGGGAGCTGTTTTTT. The variable domain in full, with the rest retrieved from reference TRBV5-1 and TRBJ2-2, is KAGVTQTPRYLIKTRGQQVTLSCSPISGHRSVSWYQQTPGQGLQFLFEYFSETQRNKGNFPGRFSGRQFSNSRSEMNVSTLELGDSALYLCASSPNRGLSTGELFFGEGSRLTVL.

This clonotype has more than one count but fewer than ten. The chain carries TRBV20-1 and TRBJ2-3, with D possibly matching TRBD1 (6 bases). CDR3 length equals 16 residues. Germline lookup yields CDR1 DFQATT and CDR2 SNEGSKA (reference sequence). Trimming took 0 bases from V and 6 from J, leaving 19 bases between them. The CDR3 region is CSARDYGAGVGDTQYF. The CDR3 region has the DNA TGCAGTGCTAGAGATTACGGCGCAGGGGTCGGGGATACGCAGTATTTT.

V is TRBV13 and J is TRBJ2-1; 7 positions match TRBD1. The germline V gene encodes CDR1 PRHDT and CDR2 FYEKMQ (reference sequence). The CDR3 totals 14 residues. Trimming cost V 5 bases and J 4 bases; bases outside gene matches: 5. The DNA for the CDR3 is TGTGCCAGCAGCGCGCCGGGACAGTACAATGAGCAGTTCTTC. Amino acid sequence: CASSAPGQYNEQFF.

Only a few counts were recorded for this clonotype. The rearrangement links TRBV6-2 or TRBV6-3 to TRBJ2-3; 11 bases fit TRBD1. This CDR3 region has 14 residues. The trim removed 7 bases at V and 3 bases at J, leaving 3 bases unmatched. Per germline, CDR1 MNHEY and CDR2 SVGEGT. The CDR3 DNA reads TGTGCCAGCACCGGGACAGGGGGGACAGATACGCAGTATTTT. It yields the protein CASTGTGGTDTQYF.

V and J are TRBV12-3 or TRBV12-4 and TRBJ2-5; no clear D. This CDR3 has 14 residues. Trimming cost V 6 bases and J 0 bases, with 11 bases left between them. Here the CDR3 DNA reads TGTGCCAGCAGCCCATGGCGCAACCAAGAGACCCAGTACTTC. Translated: CASSPWRNQETQYF.

Regarding this clonotype: A much larger clonotype is one base distant, so this may be a read error. As DNA, the CDR3 is TGTGCCAGCAGCATTAAAGGACGAGCGGGATTTAATGAGCAGTTCTTC. Translation: CASSIKGRAGFNEQFF. This rearrangement joins TRBV9 to TRBJ2-1, with 7 bases matching TRBD2. This CDR3 spans 16 amino acids. The V and J ends lost 4 bases and 7 bases, in that order; junction bases with no gene match: 14. Germline V gives CDR1 SGDLS, CDR2 YYNGEE.

The chain is built from TRBV4-3 and TRBJ2-5, with D unclear. CDR1 and CDR2 from the germline V gene are LGHNA and YSLEER. V was cut by 4 bases and J by 7 bases, with 13 bases left in between. The CDR3 sequence is 13 residues long. This CDR3 reads CASSRNYRGTQYF. The CDR3 DNA sequence: TGCGCCAGCAGCCGCAATTACCGCGGGACCCAGTACTTC.

This rearrangement joins TRBV6-1 to TRBJ2-4; D might be TRBD1 (5 bases). This CDR3 has 15 amino acids. Germline V lookup: CDR1 MNHNS, CDR2 SASEGT. The V end was cut by 0 bases, the J end by 3 bases, with 9 bases between. The CDR3 DNA is TGTGCCAGCAGTGAAGCGCAGGGCGTCAAAAACATTCAGTACTTC. Its protein product is CASSEAQGVKNIQYF.

By frequency in the sample, this clonotype is medium-sized. The chain uses TRBV7-2 and TRBJ2-5; the D gene could be TRBD1 or TRBD2 (6 bases each). The V gene lost 5 bases and the J gene lost 4 bases, with 17 bases spanning the gap. This CDR3 spans 15 amino acids. Germline V gene lookup returns CDR1 SGHTA and CDR2 FQGNSA. This CDR3 is CASSTRGGGRETQYF. The CDR3 region has the DNA TGTGCCAGCAGCACGAGAGGAGGGGGGCGAGAGACCCAGTACTTC.

The chain joins TRBV29-1 to TRBJ1-2; D ambiguous. This CDR3 is 14 amino acids long. V lost 2 bases, J lost 8 bases, and 18 bases lay in between. Germline loops: CDR1 SQVTM, CDR2 ANQGSEA. CDR3 nucleotide sequence: TGCAGCGTTGAATGGCAGTACGGCGCTGGCGGCTACACCTTC. Amino acid sequence: CSVEWQYGAGGYTF.

The chain is built from TRBV20-1 and TRBJ1-2; tentatively, D is TRBD1 (5 bases). V lost 6 bases and J 5 bases, leaving 19 bases between the germline ends. Germline V gives CDR1 DFQATT, CDR2 SNEGSKA (reference sequence). This CDR3 has 14 residues. The CDR3 DNA reads TGCAGTGCAAGAAAGGACACGCCTCCGTATGGCTACACCTTC. It codes for CSARKDTPPYGYTF.

The chain links TRBV28 to TRBJ2-1; 7 bases line up with TRBD2. CDR3 length: 14 residues. With 5 bases clipped from V and 5 bases from J, the junction kept 6 bases outside the gene matches. The germline V gene has CDR1 MDHEN and CDR2 SYDVKM. CDR3 nucleotide sequence: TGTGCCAGCAGTCGCAGCGGGGTCGACAATGAGCAGTTCTTC. It specifies CASSRSGVDNEQFF.

The chain couples TRBV27 to TRBJ1-6; D is perhaps TRBD1 (5 bases). Per germline, CDR1 MNHEY and CDR2 SMNVEV (reference sequence). Trimming shortened V by 0 bases and J by 5 bases, and 8 bases separated the two germline ends. The CDR3 has 15 residues. The CDR3 region has the DNA TGTGCCAGCAGTTTATCCGGGGGTAATAATTCACCCCTCCACTTT. Translation: CASSLSGGNNSPLHF.

This clonotype was detected only once. V and J are TRBV24-1 and TRBJ2-7; the D gene could be TRBD1 or TRBD2 (5 bases each). The CDR3 loop spans 15 amino acids. The germline V gene encodes CDR1 KGHDR and CDR2 SFDVKD. Trimming took off 5 bases at V and 6 bases at J, with 19 bases between the two ends. CDR3 residues: CATSAKRDPTSEQYF. The CDR3 DNA reads as TGTGCCACCAGTGCCAAGAGGGACCCCACCTCCGAGCAGTACTTC.

The chain uses TRBV29-1 and TRBJ1-2, with no clear D. This CDR3 region has 14 residues. The ends were cut back, 1 base at V and 3 bases at J, with 12 bases in the middle. In germline, CDR1 is SQVTM, CDR2 ANQGSEA. CDR3 DNA: TGCAGCGTTGAAGTATTGAGGACGGACTATGGCTACACCTTC. Protein sequence: CSVEVLRTDYGYTF.

This rearrangement joins TRBV28 to TRBJ2-7; D gene uncertain. Germline CDR1 reads MDHEN; CDR2 reads SYDVKM. The CDR3 loop spans 11 amino acids. CDR3 loop: CGSGTAYEQYF. CDR3 DNA: TGTGGGTCGGGCACAGCCTACGAGCAGTACTTC.

This clonotype was detected a few times. J is TRBJ2-7 and V is TRBV10-3; a weak D match, TRBD1 (6 bases). CDR3 length: 14 residues. Germline V lookup: CDR1 ENHRY, CDR2 SYGVKD. V was clipped by 3 bases and J by 5 bases, with 14 bases between them. The CDR3 protein is CAISDSTGGNEQYF. In DNA form, the CDR3 reads TGTGCCATCAGTGATTCGACAGGTGGTAACGAGCAGTACTTC.